Listed below are T cell receptor beta chains from one sample, sequenced in a study of shared clonotypes between healthy human individuals. Only in-frame clones appear in the TCRdb table, and some are missing; sequencing was by immunoSEQ multiplex PCR. The sample records hundreds of thousands of clones, 90% to 97% being singletons. Sequencing was performed on naive CD4+ T cells sorted from blood. Source of these receptors: a woman in her 30s in good health. Both conserved end residues are part of each CDR3. D genes are given only for firm matches. Expanded clones get a size class; other rows say once, few or many, or leave the size out.

D gene,J gene,V gene,clone size,CDR3 DNA,CDR3 protein
NA,TRBJ2-7,TRBV10-3,NA,TGTGCCATCAGGGATAGTATGGGCGACGAGCAGTACTTC,CAIRDSMGDEQYF
NA,TRBJ2-5,TRBV4-2,NA,TGTGCCAGCAGCCAAGGCGGGACAGCCAAAGAGACCCAGTACTTC,CASSQGGTAKETQYF
NA,TRBJ1-6,TRBV6-5,NA,TGTGCCAGCACCACCCGGCAGGGAGGGTCACCCCTCCACTTT,CASTTRQGGSPLHF
NA,TRBJ2-4,TRBV7-6,NA,TGTGCCAGCAGCCCAGGAGGACGGGAACTAGCCAAAAACATTCAGTACTTC,CASSPGGRELAKNIQYF
NA,TRBJ2-7,TRBV6-6,NA,TGTGCCAGCAGTGATGGCCAGACTTTCCGCGAGCAGTACTTC,CASSDGQTFREQYF
NA,TRBJ2-7,TRBV5-1,NA,TGCGCCAGCAGCTCAACTAGCTCCGAGCAGTACTTC,CASSSTSSEQYF
NA,TRBJ1-5,TRBV4-2,NA,TGTGCCAGCAGCCAGGCAGGGGGCAATCAGCCCCAGCATTTT,CASSQAGGNQPQHF
NA,TRBJ1-4,TRBV5-4,NA,TGTGCCAGCAGCTCGGAAGCGGGACGGAGGCATGAAAAACTGTTTTTT,CASSSEAGRRHEKLFF
NA,TRBJ2-3,TRBV5-1,NA,TGCGCCAGCAGCCAAGGGACTTTCACAGATACGCAGTATTTT,CASSQGTFTDTQYF
TRBD2,TRBJ2-1,TRBV19,NA,TGTGCCAGTAGTATAGATGGGGCGGGAGGGATCTACAATGAGCAGTTCTTC,CASSIDGAGGIYNEQFF
NA,TRBJ2-3,TRBV5-1,NA,TGCGCCAGCAAGACTCAAATTAGTTGGGCAGATACGCAGTATTTT,CASKTQISWADTQYF
TRBD1,TRBJ2-3,TRBV6-1,NA,TGTGCCAGCACCGACAGGGTCAGGGGGGATACGCAGTATTTT,CASTDRVRGDTQYF
NA,TRBJ2-7,TRBV11-2,NA,TGTGCCAGCAGCTTAGTGTTGGCTAGCACCGAGCAGTACTTC,CASSLVLASTEQYF
NA,TRBJ2-1,TRBV27,once,TGTGCCAGCAGTTTAAGAGTCGGCAATGAGCAGTTCTTC,CASSLRVGNEQFF
TRBD2,TRBJ2-5,TRBV2,NA,TGTGCCAGCAGTCGGGGGCTAGCGGGAGTAGGGGAGACCCAGTACTTC,CASSRGLAGVGETQYF
NA,TRBJ2-5,TRBV15,NA,TGTGCCACCAGCACCGCCCTAGGGGTTGGAGAGACCCAGTACTTC,CATSTALGVGETQYF
TRBD1,TRBJ1-1,TRBV6-1,NA,TGTGCCAGCAGGATACAGGGGCACACTGAAGCTTTCTTT,CASRIQGHTEAFF
TRBD1,TRBJ1-2,TRBV6-1,NA,TGTGCCAGCAGGGGACAGGGAACGAGTGGCTACACCTTC,CASRGQGTSGYTF
NA,TRBJ2-7,TRBV7-2,NA,TGTGCCAGCAGCCTGGCCGTTGACTACGAGCAGTACTTC,CASSLAVDYEQYF
NA,TRBJ2-3,TRBV2,NA,TGTGCCAGCAGCCAGTGGAGGAATTCGGGCACAGATACGCAGTATTTT,CASSQWRNSGTDTQYF
NA,TRBJ1-1,TRBV28,NA,TGTGCCAGCAGTTTCAGGACAGTGAACACTGAAGCTTTCTTT,CASSFRTVNTEAFF
NA,TRBJ2-5,TRBV5-3,NA,TGTGCCAGAAGCTTGGCAGTCCAAGAGACCCAGTACTTC,CARSLAVQETQYF
TRBD1,TRBJ1-4,TRBV19,NA,TGTGCCAGTAGTACACACAGGGGGACTAATGAAAAACTGTTTTTT,CASSTHRGTNEKLFF